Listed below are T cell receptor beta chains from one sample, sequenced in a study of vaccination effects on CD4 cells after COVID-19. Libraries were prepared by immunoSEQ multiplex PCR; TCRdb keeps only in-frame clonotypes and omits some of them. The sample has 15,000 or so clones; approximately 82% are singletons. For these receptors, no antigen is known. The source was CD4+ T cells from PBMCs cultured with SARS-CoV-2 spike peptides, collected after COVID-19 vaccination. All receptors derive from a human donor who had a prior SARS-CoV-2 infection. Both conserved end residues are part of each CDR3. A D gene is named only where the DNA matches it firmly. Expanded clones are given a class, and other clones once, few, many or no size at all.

cdr3_aa: CASSLQGGYNEQFF
cdr3_nt: TGCGCCAGCAGCTTGCAGGGTGGCTACAATGAGCAGTTCTTC
clone_size: -
j_call: TRBJ2-1
d_call: -
v_call: TRBV5-1

cdr3_aa: CASRLAGGLYEQFF
cdr3_nt: TGTGCCAGCAGACTAGCGGGGGGGCTGTATGAGCAGTTCTTC
clone_size: once
j_call: TRBJ2-1
d_call: TRBD2
v_call: TRBV5-4

cdr3_aa: CASSEIAETYEQYF
cdr3_nt: TGTGCCAGCAGTGAAATAGCGGAGACTTACGAGCAGTACTTC
clone_size: -
j_call: TRBJ2-7
d_call: -
v_call: TRBV2

cdr3_aa: CASSSSWTVLEGQPQHF
cdr3_nt: TGTGCCAGTAGTTCTTCCTGGACAGTCCTCGAGGGTCAGCCCCAGCATTTT
clone_size: -
j_call: TRBJ1-5
d_call: -
v_call: TRBV19

cdr3_aa: CASSQGRWTQYF
cdr3_nt: TGTGCCAGCAGCCAAGGACGTTGGACCCAGTACTTC
clone_size: once
j_call: TRBJ2-5
d_call: -
v_call: TRBV3-1/TRBV3-2

cdr3_aa: CASSPGQGASEAFF
cdr3_nt: TGTGCCAGCAGCCCGGGACAGGGGGCTAGTGAAGCTTTCTTT
clone_size: -
j_call: TRBJ1-1
d_call: TRBD1
v_call: TRBV9

cdr3_aa: CASRLSGLSYEQYF
cdr3_nt: TGTGCCAGCAGACTGTCGGGGCTGTCCTACGAGCAGTACTTC
clone_size: -
j_call: TRBJ2-7
d_call: -
v_call: TRBV7-2

cdr3_aa: CASSPPSRYSYEQYF
cdr3_nt: TGTGCCAGCTCACCACCGTCTAGGTACTCCTACGAGCAGTACTTC
clone_size: -
j_call: TRBJ2-7
d_call: -
v_call: TRBV18

cdr3_aa: CAWKRVGGNTIYF
cdr3_nt: TGTGCCTGGAAGAGGGTAGGGGGCAACACCATATATTTT
clone_size: -
j_call: TRBJ1-3
d_call: TRBD1
v_call: TRBV30

cdr3_aa: CASSLMANSPLHF
cdr3_nt: TGTGCCAGCAGCTTAATGGCGAATTCACCCCTCCACTTT
clone_size: few
j_call: TRBJ1-6
d_call: -
v_call: TRBV7-3

cdr3_aa: CSAGGYTEAFF
cdr3_nt: TGCAGTGCTGGGGGGTACACTGAAGCTTTCTTT
clone_size: -
j_call: TRBJ1-1
d_call: -
v_call: TRBV20-1

cdr3_aa: CASNRRGSDGYTF
cdr3_nt: TGCGCCAGCAACCGGCGGGGTTCCGATGGCTACACCTTC
clone_size: -
j_call: TRBJ1-2
d_call: -
v_call: TRBV5-1

cdr3_aa: CASSPAPPGTVLFYGYTF
cdr3_nt: TGCGCCAGCAGCCCCGCCCCCCCAGGGACAGTACTCTTCTATGGCTACACCTTC
clone_size: -
j_call: TRBJ1-2
d_call: TRBD1
v_call: TRBV4-1

cdr3_aa: CASSYLTGKLFF
cdr3_nt: TGTGCCAGCAGTTACTTAACAGGGAAGCTGTTTTTT
clone_size: -
j_call: TRBJ2-2
d_call: -
v_call: TRBV6-5

cdr3_aa: CASSERYDEGYTF
cdr3_nt: TGTGCCAGCAGTGAAAGGTACGATGAAGGCTACACCTTC
clone_size: -
j_call: TRBJ1-2
d_call: -
v_call: TRBV6-1

cdr3_aa: CASSVGGQAPYNEQFF
cdr3_nt: TGTGCCAGCAGCGTAGGCGGACAGGCCCCATACAATGAGCAGTTCTTC
clone_size: -
j_call: TRBJ2-1
d_call: TRBD1
v_call: TRBV9

cdr3_aa: CSASSPSGSSYNEQFF
cdr3_nt: TGCAGTGCTAGTTCCCCTAGCGGGAGCTCCTACAATGAGCAGTTCTTC
clone_size: -
j_call: TRBJ2-1
d_call: TRBD2
v_call: TRBV20-1

cdr3_aa: CATAKTGETQYF
cdr3_nt: TGTGCCACCGCCAAGACAGGAGAGACCCAGTACTTC
clone_size: -
j_call: TRBJ2-5
d_call: -
v_call: TRBV24-1

cdr3_aa: CSVEIAGSRNTIYF
cdr3_nt: TGCAGCGTTGAAATTGCAGGGTCGAGAAACACCATATATTTT
clone_size: -
j_call: TRBJ1-3
d_call: -
v_call: TRBV29-1

cdr3_aa: CASSWGQGRGEQFF
cdr3_nt: TGCGCCAGCAGCTGGGGACAGGGACGGGGTGAGCAGTTCTTC
clone_size: once
j_call: TRBJ2-1
d_call: TRBD1
v_call: TRBV5-1

cdr3_aa: CAIRTQGLPETQYF
cdr3_nt: TGTGCCATCAGGACACAGGGACTACCCGAGACCCAGTACTTC
clone_size: once
j_call: TRBJ2-5
d_call: -
v_call: TRBV6-6

cdr3_aa: CAGSLAGGQTYGYTF
cdr3_nt: TGTGCCGGCAGCTTGGCCGGGGGACAGACTTATGGCTACACCTTC
clone_size: -
j_call: TRBJ1-2
d_call: TRBD1
v_call: TRBV5-4

cdr3_aa: CASSLGQPSSGNTIYF
cdr3_nt: TGCGCCAGCAGCTTGGGCCAACCGAGCTCTGGAAACACCATATATTTT
clone_size: -
j_call: TRBJ1-3
d_call: -
v_call: TRBV5-1

cdr3_aa: CASTPLGLTYNEQFF
cdr3_nt: TGTGCCAGCACCCCACTGGGCCTTACCTACAATGAGCAGTTCTTC
clone_size: -
j_call: TRBJ2-1
d_call: -
v_call: TRBV6-2/TRBV6-3

cdr3_aa: CASSAGQLSYNEQFF
cdr3_nt: TGTGCCAGCAGCGCGGGACAGCTCTCCTACAATGAGCAGTTCTTC
clone_size: -
j_call: TRBJ2-1
d_call: -
v_call: TRBV5-4

cdr3_aa: CAVRGQPQHF
cdr3_nt: TGTGCCGTGAGGGGCCAGCCCCAGCATTTT
clone_size: -
j_call: TRBJ1-5
d_call: -
v_call: TRBV7-9

cdr3_aa: CASGGQYNSPLHF
cdr3_nt: TGTGCCAGTGGGGGACAGTATAATTCACCCCTCCACTTT
clone_size: few
j_call: TRBJ1-6
d_call: TRBD1
v_call: TRBV19

cdr3_aa: CASSLGTGGPDTQYF
cdr3_nt: TGTGCCAGCAGCCTCGGGACAGGGGGCCCAGATACGCAGTATTTT
clone_size: -
j_call: TRBJ2-3
d_call: TRBD1
v_call: TRBV9

cdr3_aa: CASSYWDRRNEQFF
cdr3_nt: TGTGCCAGCAGCTATTGGGACAGGCGCAATGAGCAGTTCTTC
clone_size: -
j_call: TRBJ2-1
d_call: TRBD1
v_call: TRBV5-6

cdr3_aa: CASSLVAASETQYF
cdr3_nt: TGTGCCAGCAGCTTAGTGGCGGCTAGCGAGACCCAGTACTTC
clone_size: -
j_call: TRBJ2-5
d_call: -
v_call: TRBV7-2

cdr3_aa: CASSFSHATDTQYF
cdr3_nt: TGTGCCAGCAGCTTTTCACACGCCACAGATACGCAGTATTTT
clone_size: -
j_call: TRBJ2-3
d_call: -
v_call: TRBV7-3

cdr3_aa: CASSKTGVGQYF
cdr3_nt: TGTGCCAGCAGCAAAACAGGGGTCGGGCAGTACTTC
clone_size: -
j_call: TRBJ2-7
d_call: TRBD1
v_call: TRBV7-2

cdr3_aa: CASSYETEVYGYTF
cdr3_nt: TGTGCCAGCAGCTACGAGACAGAGGTATATGGCTACACCTTC
clone_size: -
j_call: TRBJ1-2
d_call: -
v_call: TRBV2

cdr3_aa: CASRISGSRITGELFF
cdr3_nt: TGTGCCAGCAGGATTAGCGGGAGTCGTATCACCGGGGAGCTGTTTTTT
clone_size: -
j_call: TRBJ2-2
d_call: TRBD2
v_call: TRBV27

cdr3_aa: CASSPDRGNTIYF
cdr3_nt: TGTGCCAGCAGCCCAGATCGTGGAAACACCATATATTTT
clone_size: -
j_call: TRBJ1-3
d_call: -
v_call: TRBV11-1

cdr3_aa: CASGPTLGSGSETQYF
cdr3_nt: TGTGCTAGTGGTCCAACTCTAGGTAGCGGATCAGAGACCCAGTACTTC
clone_size: -
j_call: TRBJ2-5
d_call: -
v_call: TRBV12-5

cdr3_aa: CATSRGGGAGAKNIQYF
cdr3_nt: TGTGCCACCAGCAGAGGAGGGGGTGCGGGGGCCAAAAACATTCAGTACTTC
clone_size: -
j_call: TRBJ2-4
d_call: -
v_call: TRBV15

cdr3_aa: CSVAPTGHEQYF
cdr3_nt: TGCAGCGTTGCCCCAACGGGCCACGAGCAGTACTTC
clone_size: -
j_call: TRBJ2-7
d_call: -
v_call: TRBV29-1

cdr3_aa: CASSSLVIGGAGNEQFF
cdr3_nt: TGTGCCAGCAGCTCCCTGGTGATCGGGGGGGCGGGAAATGAGCAGTTCTTC
clone_size: -
j_call: TRBJ2-1
d_call: TRBD2
v_call: TRBV7-8

cdr3_aa: CASSSWPLNTEAFF
cdr3_nt: TGTGCCAGCAGCAGCTGGCCCCTGAACACTGAAGCTTTCTTT
clone_size: -
j_call: TRBJ1-1
d_call: -
v_call: TRBV3-1/TRBV3-2

cdr3_aa: CASSQDPVQGTDTQYF
cdr3_nt: TGTGCCAGCAGCCAAGATCCTGTCCAGGGAACAGATACGCAGTATTTT
clone_size: -
j_call: TRBJ2-3
d_call: -
v_call: TRBV4-2

cdr3_aa: CASSLVQLKMNTEAFF
cdr3_nt: TGTGCCAGCAGCTTAGTACAGCTCAAGATGAACACTGAAGCTTTCTTT
clone_size: -
j_call: TRBJ1-1
d_call: -
v_call: TRBV7-6

cdr3_aa: CSASSGRGYEQYF
cdr3_nt: TGCAGTGCTAGTTCCGGTCGAGGATACGAGCAGTACTTC
clone_size: -
j_call: TRBJ2-7
d_call: -
v_call: TRBV20-1

cdr3_aa: CASSLAQGWNTEAFF
cdr3_nt: TGTGCCAGCAGCTTGGCCCAGGGATGGAACACTGAAGCTTTCTTT
clone_size: once
j_call: TRBJ1-1
d_call: -
v_call: TRBV5-4

cdr3_aa: CASSVASGADTQYF
cdr3_nt: TGTGCCAGCAGCGTAGCCAGCGGGGCAGATACGCAGTATTTT
clone_size: -
j_call: TRBJ2-3
d_call: TRBD2
v_call: TRBV9

cdr3_aa: CATVGQAEQFF
cdr3_nt: TGTGCCACCGTGGGACAGGCTGAGCAGTTCTTC
clone_size: -
j_call: TRBJ2-1
d_call: TRBD1
v_call: TRBV2

cdr3_aa: CASSRREVFF
cdr3_nt: TGTGCCAGCAGCCGCCGCGAAGTATTCTTC
clone_size: few
j_call: TRBJ2-1
d_call: -
v_call: TRBV7-9

cdr3_aa: CASSPTSGSSGLGETQYF
cdr3_nt: TGTGCCAGCAGCCCCACTAGCGGGAGTTCGGGTTTGGGAGAGACCCAGTACTTC
clone_size: -
j_call: TRBJ2-5
d_call: TRBD2
v_call: TRBV2

cdr3_aa: CASSEYNEQYF
cdr3_nt: TGTGCCAGCAGTGAATATAACGAGCAGTACTTC
clone_size: -
j_call: TRBJ2-7
d_call: -
v_call: TRBV2

cdr3_aa: CSARDIGTQYF
cdr3_nt: TGCAGTGCTAGAGACATTGGTACGCAGTATTTT
clone_size: -
j_call: TRBJ2-3
d_call: -
v_call: TRBV20-1

cdr3_aa: CAWLRDSYGYTF
cdr3_nt: TGTGCCTGGTTGAGGGATTCCTATGGCTACACCTTC
clone_size: -
j_call: TRBJ1-2
d_call: -
v_call: TRBV30

cdr3_aa: CASSFMYKGSSYEQYF
cdr3_nt: TGCGCCAGCAGCTTTATGTACAAAGGAAGTTCCTACGAGCAGTACTTC
clone_size: medium-sized
j_call: TRBJ2-7
d_call: -
v_call: TRBV5-1